The source of this T cell receptor beta chain is a study of T cell repertoires in cytomegalovirus infection. This clonotype was seen ten or more times. Each CDR3 protein gets one entry after TCRdb re-called the reads with MiXCR. Of 160,000 or so distinct CDR3 sequences listed, around a quarter are singletons. Trimming took off 3 bases at V and 1 base at J, with 11 bases between the two ends. The CDR3 covers 15 residues. Germline V gene data show CDR1 as SGHVS and CDR2 as FQNEAQ. J is TRBJ2-3 and V is TRBV7-8; D may correspond to TRBD1 or TRBD2 (5 bases each). The receptor was isolated from a human donor in good health (CMV status not recorded). Some clones in this sample may be carry-over from other donors' samples. Source material: PBMCs. This chain's CDR3 is CASSFGAGGTDTQYF. The CDR3, as DNA: TGTGCCAGCAGCTTTGGGGCCGGGGGCACAGATACGCAGTATTTT.